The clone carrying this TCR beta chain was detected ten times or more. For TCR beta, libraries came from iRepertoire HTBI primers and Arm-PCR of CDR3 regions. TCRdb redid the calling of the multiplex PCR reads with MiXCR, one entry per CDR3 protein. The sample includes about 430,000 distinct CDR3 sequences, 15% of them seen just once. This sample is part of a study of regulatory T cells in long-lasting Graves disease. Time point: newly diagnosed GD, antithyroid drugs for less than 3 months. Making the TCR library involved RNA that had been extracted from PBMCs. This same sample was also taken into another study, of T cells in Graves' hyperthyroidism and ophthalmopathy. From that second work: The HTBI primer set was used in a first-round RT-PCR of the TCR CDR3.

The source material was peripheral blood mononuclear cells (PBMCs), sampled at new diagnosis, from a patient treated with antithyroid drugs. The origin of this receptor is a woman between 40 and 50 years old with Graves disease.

CDR3 residues: CASSQGGQGRNNEQFF. CDR3 in DNA: TGTGCCAGCAGCCAGGGGGGACAGGGTAGGAACAATGAGCAGTTCTTC. The chain employs TRBV13 and TRBJ2-1, with 9 bases matching TRBD1. V shed 5 bases and J 5 bases; nucleotides not matched to a gene: 10. Germline V gene data show CDR1 as PRHDT and CDR2 as FYEKMQ (reference sequence). The CDR3 spans 16 residues.